The 3 T cell receptor beta chains below were found in one sample sequenced in a study of T cell changes during pregnancy in multiple sclerosis. The method was immunoSEQ multiplex PCR; TCRdb's version includes in-frame clones alone and lacks a portion of them. Here the sample spans about 89,000 clones, over 90% being singletons. Sequencing used peripheral blood, obtained in the third trimester of pregnancy. These receptors were collected from a female donor with multiple sclerosis, enrolled in a pregnancy study.

The gene calls are TRBV14 and TRBJ2-7; 8 nucleotides align to TRBD2. This CDR3 has 14 amino acids. Germline V CDR1 and CDR2: SGHDN, FVKESK. The V segment lost 5 bases and the J segment 6 bases; nucleotides outside the gene matches: 9. The CDR3 loop is CASSFVAGSSEQYF. For the CDR3, the DNA is TGTGCCAGCAGCTTCGTAGCGGGGTCTTCCGAGCAGTACTTC.

The V gene is TRBV29-1, the J gene TRBJ2-7, with D uncertain. In germline, CDR1 is SQVTM, CDR2 ANQGSEA. The CDR3 runs 13 residues. The V gene lost 5 bases and the J gene lost 3 bases, with 14 bases spanning the gap. CDR3 in DNA: TGCAGCGTTAACGATCTAGGCCACTACGAGCAGTACTTC. Protein sequence: CSVNDLGHYEQYF.

This clone showed up just once. The V and J genes are TRBV30 and TRBJ2-1, with 13 bases identical to TRBD2. The CDR3 loop spans 13 amino acids. Germline trimming cut 7 bases from V and 7 bases from J; bases unmatched to any gene: 4. Germline V gives CDR1 GTSNPN, CDR2 SVGIG (reference sequence). CDR3 amino acids: CASGLAGENEQFF. CDR3 in DNA: TGTGCCTCCGGACTAGCGGGAGAAAATGAGCAGTTCTTC.